Presented here are 10 T cell receptor beta chains from one specimen sequenced in a study of blood T cell repertoires in COVID-19. Sequencing used immunoSEQ multiplex PCR; TCRdb keeps in-frame clones, though not all of them. The sample includes approximately 290,000 clones, approximately 85% seen only once; the top ten take 0.87%. The specimen sequenced was peripheral blood. The receptors were gathered from a human donor with COVID-19, enrolled during active disease. The donor label of this sample is uncertain.

V is TRBV30 and J is TRBJ1-1; tentatively, D is TRBD1 (6 bases). The CDR3 totals 17 residues. Germline loops: CDR1 GTSNPN, CDR2 SVGIG (reference sequence). Trimming removed 0 bases from V and 5 bases from J, with 22 bases in between. The CDR3, as DNA: TGTGCCTGGAGTGTCAGGCAGGGGCCTCCCAAAGGGACTGAAGCTTTCTTT. It yields the protein CAWSVRQGPPKGTEAFF.

V is TRBV7-2 and J is TRBJ2-1; no definite D call. Germline V lookup: CDR1 SGHTA, CDR2 FQGNSA. V was clipped by 4 bases and J by 9 bases, with 16 bases between them. CDR3 length: 14 amino acids. DNA for the CDR3: TGTGCCAGCAGCTCCAACCTAGGATTGGGTGAGCAGTTCTTC. Translation gives CASSSNLGLGEQFF.

The CDR3 nucleotides read TGTGCCAGCAGCTTTACAGGGACAGATACGCAGTATTTT. Translated: CASSFTGTDTQYF. This sequence joins TRBV5-8 and TRBJ2-3, with D perhaps TRBD1 (6 bases). Trimming cost V 2 bases and J 3 bases, with 7 bases left between them. CDR1 SGHTS and CDR2 YDEGEE come from the germline V gene. The CDR3 extends over 13 amino acids.

This chain joins TRBV7-9 and TRBJ2-2; 8 nucleotides line up with TRBD1. In germline, CDR1 is SEHNR, CDR2 FQNEAQ (reference sequence). Unmatched junction bases numbered 4, after V lost 7 bases and J lost 0 bases. This CDR3 is 15 amino acids long. The CDR3 is CASTLGQANTGELFF. CDR3 bases: TGTGCCAGCACCCTGGGACAGGCGAACACCGGGGAGCTGTTTTTT. The variable domain in full, completed from reference TRBV7-9 and TRBJ2-2, reads DTGVSQNPRHKITKRGQNVTFRCDPISEHNRLYWYRQTLGQGPEFLTYFQNEAQLEKSRLLSDRFSAERPKGSFSTLEIQRTEQGDSAMYLCASTLGQANTGELFFGEGSRLTVL.

The CDR3 region is CASSYSSVRVTEAFF. For the CDR3, the DNA is TGTGCCAGCAGTTACTCGTCAGTGAGGGTTACTGAAGCTTTCTTT. The chain recombines TRBV6-5 with TRBJ1-1; no reliable D call. Trimming left V 0 bases short and J 5 bases short, with 13 bases between. Germline-derived CDR1 and CDR2 are MNHEY and SVGAGI. This CDR3 is 15 amino acids long.

The chain uses TRBV5-6 and TRBJ2-7, with 8 bases lining up with TRBD1. The CDR3 length is 15 residues. Looked up from germline, CDR1 is SGHDT and CDR2 is YYEEEE. Trimming took 4 bases from V and 0 from J; bases not matched to a gene: 6. The CDR3 sequence is CASSGDTGGSYEQYF. CDR3 sequence (DNA): TGTGCCAGCAGCGGCGATACAGGGGGCTCCTACGAGCAGTACTTC.

This clone was seen once. The V and J genes are TRBV12-3 or TRBV12-4 and TRBJ2-7; tentative D call: TRBD1 (5 bases). The ends were cut back, 7 bases at V and 2 bases at J, with 12 bases in the middle. The CDR3 extends over 13 amino acids. The CDR3 DNA is TGTGCCAGCACCGAAACAGGACCCTACGAGCAGTACTTC. Translation gives CASTETGPYEQYF.

This clone was detected once. The chain has TRBV19 and TRBJ1-1, with D uncertain. Trimming pared 1 base from V and 3 bases from J, leaving 6 bases between. The CDR3 has 13 residues. The germline CDR1 and CDR2 sequences are LNHDA and SQIVND (reference sequence). CDR3 sequence (DNA): TGTGCCAGTAGTATAGCCCCGGACACTGAAGCTTTCTTT. It specifies CASSIAPDTEAFF. Based on the CDR3 plus reference TRBV19 and TRBJ1-1, the full variable domain is DGGITQSPKYLFRKEGQNVTLSCEQNLNHDAMYWYRQDPGQGLRLIYYSQIVNDFQKGDIAEGYSVSREKKESFPLTVTSAQKNPTAFYLCASSIAPDTEAFFGQGTRLTVV.

The chain recombines TRBV24-1 with TRBJ2-1; 11 nucleotides agree with TRBD2. V dropped 5 bases and J dropped 4; count of bases not matched to a gene: 0. CDR3 length: 14 residues. The germline CDR1 and CDR2 sequences are KGHDR and SFDVKD. The CDR3 is CATSGTSGYNEQFF. The CDR3 bases are TGTGCCACCAGTGGGACTAGCGGGTACAATGAGCAGTTCTTC.

This rearrangement joins TRBV5-1 to TRBJ1-1; 9 bases line up with TRBD1. The V and J ends lost 3 bases and 7 bases, in that order; junction bases with no gene match: 13. CDR1 and CDR2 from the germline V gene are SGHRS and YFSETQ. This CDR3 has 16 amino acids. CDR3 in DNA: TGCGCCAGCAGCTCTTTTTCCGGGACAGGGAGGTTTGAAGCTTTCTTT. Translated, it gives CASSSFSGTGRFEAFF.